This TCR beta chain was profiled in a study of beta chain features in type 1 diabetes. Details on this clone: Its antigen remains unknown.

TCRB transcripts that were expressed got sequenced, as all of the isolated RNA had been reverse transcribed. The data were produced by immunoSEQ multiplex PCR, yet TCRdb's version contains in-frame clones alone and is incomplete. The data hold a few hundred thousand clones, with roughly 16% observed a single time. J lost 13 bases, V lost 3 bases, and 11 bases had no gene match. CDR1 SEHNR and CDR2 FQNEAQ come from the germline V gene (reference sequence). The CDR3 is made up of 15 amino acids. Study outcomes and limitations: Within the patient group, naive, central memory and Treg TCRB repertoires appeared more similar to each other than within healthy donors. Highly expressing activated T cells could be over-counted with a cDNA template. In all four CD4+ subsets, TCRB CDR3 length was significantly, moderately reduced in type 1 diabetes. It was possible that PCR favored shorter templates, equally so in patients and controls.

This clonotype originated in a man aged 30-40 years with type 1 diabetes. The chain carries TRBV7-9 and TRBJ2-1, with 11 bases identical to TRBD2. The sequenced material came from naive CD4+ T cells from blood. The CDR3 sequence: CASSFQRGTSGYQFF. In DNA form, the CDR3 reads TGTGCCAGCAGCTTCCAACGCGGGACTAGCGGCTACCAGTTCTTC.